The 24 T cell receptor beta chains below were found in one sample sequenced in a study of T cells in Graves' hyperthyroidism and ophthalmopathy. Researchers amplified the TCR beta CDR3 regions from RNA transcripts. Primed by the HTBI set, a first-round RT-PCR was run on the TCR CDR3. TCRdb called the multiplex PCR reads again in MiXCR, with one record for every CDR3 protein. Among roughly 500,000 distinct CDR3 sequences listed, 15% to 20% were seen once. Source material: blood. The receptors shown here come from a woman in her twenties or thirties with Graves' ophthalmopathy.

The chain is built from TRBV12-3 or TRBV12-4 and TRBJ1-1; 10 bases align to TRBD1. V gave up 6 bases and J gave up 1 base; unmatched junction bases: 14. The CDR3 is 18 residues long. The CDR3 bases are TGTGCCAGCAGCCGATGGTCGACAGGGGGCGAGGAGAACACTGAAGCTTTCTTT. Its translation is CASSRWSTGGEENTEAFF.

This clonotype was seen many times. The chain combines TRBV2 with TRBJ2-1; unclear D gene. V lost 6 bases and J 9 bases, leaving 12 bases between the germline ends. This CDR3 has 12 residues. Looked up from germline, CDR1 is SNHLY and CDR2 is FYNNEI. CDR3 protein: CASRAGLGEQFF. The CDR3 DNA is TGTGCCAGCAGGGCAGGATTAGGTGAGCAGTTCTTC.

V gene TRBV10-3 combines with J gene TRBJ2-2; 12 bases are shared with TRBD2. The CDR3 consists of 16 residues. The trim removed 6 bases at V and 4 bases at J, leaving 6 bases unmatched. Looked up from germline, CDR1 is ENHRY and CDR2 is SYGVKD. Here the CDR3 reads CAISERTSGITGELFF. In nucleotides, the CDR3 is TGTGCCATCAGCGAGAGGACTAGCGGGATCACCGGGGAGCTGTTTTTT.

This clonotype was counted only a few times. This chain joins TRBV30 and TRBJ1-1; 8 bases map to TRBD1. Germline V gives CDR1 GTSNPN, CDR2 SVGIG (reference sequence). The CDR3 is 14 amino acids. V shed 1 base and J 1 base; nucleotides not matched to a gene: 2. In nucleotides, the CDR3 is TGTGCCTGGAGTGAGCAGGGGGCGAACACTGAAGCTTTCTTT. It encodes CAWSEQGANTEAFF.

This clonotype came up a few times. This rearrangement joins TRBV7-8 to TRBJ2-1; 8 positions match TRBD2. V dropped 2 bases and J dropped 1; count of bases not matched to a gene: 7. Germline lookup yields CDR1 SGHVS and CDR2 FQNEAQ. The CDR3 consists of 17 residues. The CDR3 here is CASSLWASGSSYNEQFF. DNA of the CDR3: TGTGCCAGCAGCTTATGGGCCAGCGGGAGTTCCTACAATGAGCAGTTCTTC.

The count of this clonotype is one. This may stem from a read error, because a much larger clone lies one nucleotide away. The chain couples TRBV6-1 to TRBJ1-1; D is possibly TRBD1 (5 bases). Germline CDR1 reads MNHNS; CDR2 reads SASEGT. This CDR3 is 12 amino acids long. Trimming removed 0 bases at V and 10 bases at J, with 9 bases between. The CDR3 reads CASSEAQRGAFF. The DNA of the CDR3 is TGTGCCAGCAGTGAAGCGCAGAGGGGAGCTTTCTTT.

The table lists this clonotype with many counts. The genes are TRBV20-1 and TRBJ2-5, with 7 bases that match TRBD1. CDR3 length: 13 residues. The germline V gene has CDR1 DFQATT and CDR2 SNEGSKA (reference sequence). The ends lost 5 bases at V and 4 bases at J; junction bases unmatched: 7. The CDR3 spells CSAGVQGLETQYF. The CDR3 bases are TGCAGTGCTGGGGTACAGGGGCTAGAGACCCAGTACTTC.

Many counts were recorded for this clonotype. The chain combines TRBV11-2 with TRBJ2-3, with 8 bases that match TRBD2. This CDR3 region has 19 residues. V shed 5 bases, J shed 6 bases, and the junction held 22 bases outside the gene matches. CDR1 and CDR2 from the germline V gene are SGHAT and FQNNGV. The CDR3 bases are TGTGCCAGCAGCACACGACACGGAAGCGGGAGAAGGAAATTGGATACGCAGTATTTT. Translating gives CASSTRHGSGRRKLDTQYF. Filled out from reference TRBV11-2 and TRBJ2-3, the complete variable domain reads EAGVAQSPRYKIIEKRQSVAFWCNPISGHATLYWYQQILGQGPKLLIQFQNNGVVDDSQLPKDRFSAERLKGVDSTLKIQPAKLEDSAVYLCASSTRHGSGRRKLDTQYFGPGTRLTVL.

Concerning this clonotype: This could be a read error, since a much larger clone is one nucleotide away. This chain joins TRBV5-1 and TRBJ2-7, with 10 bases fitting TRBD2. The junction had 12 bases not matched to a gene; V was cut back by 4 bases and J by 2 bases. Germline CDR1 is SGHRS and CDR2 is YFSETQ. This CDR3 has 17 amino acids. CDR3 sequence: CASSPGNSGRITYEQYF. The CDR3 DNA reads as TGCGCCAGCAGCCCAGGGAATAGCGGGAGGATTACCTACGAGCAGTACTTC.

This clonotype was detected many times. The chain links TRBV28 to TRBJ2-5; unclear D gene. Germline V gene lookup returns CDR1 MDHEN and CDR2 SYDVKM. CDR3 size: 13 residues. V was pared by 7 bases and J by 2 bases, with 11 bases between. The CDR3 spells CASNDPPQETQYF. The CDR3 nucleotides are TGTGCCAGCAATGACCCCCCACAAGAGACCCAGTACTTC.

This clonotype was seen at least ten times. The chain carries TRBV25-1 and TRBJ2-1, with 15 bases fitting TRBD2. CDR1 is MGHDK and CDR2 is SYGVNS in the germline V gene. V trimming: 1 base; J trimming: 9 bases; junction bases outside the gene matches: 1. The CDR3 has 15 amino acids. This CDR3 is CASSESGLAGGEQFF. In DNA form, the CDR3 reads TGTGCCAGCAGTGAATCGGGACTAGCGGGAGGTGAGCAGTTCTTC.

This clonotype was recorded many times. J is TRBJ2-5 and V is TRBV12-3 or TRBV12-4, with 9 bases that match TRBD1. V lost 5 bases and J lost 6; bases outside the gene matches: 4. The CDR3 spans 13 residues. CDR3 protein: CASSLGTGQTQYF. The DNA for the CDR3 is TGTGCCAGCAGTCTCGGGACAGGGCAGACCCAGTACTTC.

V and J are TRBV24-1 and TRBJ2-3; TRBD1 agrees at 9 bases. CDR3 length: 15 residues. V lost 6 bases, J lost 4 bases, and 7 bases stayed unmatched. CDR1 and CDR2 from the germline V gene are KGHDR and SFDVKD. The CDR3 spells CATSTGTGRSDTQYF. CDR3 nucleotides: TGTGCCACCAGTACCGGGACAGGGAGATCAGATACGCAGTATTTT.

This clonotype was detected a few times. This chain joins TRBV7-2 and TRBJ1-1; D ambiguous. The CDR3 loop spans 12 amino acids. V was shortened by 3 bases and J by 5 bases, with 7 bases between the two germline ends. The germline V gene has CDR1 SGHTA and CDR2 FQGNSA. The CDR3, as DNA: TGTGCCAGCAGCTTTTGGAGTACTGAAGCTTTCTTT. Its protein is CASSFWSTEAFF.

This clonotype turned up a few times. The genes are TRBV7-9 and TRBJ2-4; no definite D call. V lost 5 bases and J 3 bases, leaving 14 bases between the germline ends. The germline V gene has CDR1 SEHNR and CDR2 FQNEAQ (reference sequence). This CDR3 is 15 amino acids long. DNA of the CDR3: TGTGCCAGCAGCCTAAGCAGAGGAATCAAAAACATTCAGTACTTC. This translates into CASSLSRGIKNIQYF.

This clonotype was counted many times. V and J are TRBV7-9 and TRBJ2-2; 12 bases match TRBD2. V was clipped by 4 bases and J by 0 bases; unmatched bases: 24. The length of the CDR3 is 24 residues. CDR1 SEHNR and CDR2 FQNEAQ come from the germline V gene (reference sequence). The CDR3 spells CASSSKRGALAGGPSSANTGELFF. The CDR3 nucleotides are TGTGCCAGCAGCTCAAAACGCGGCGCGCTAGCGGGAGGGCCCTCGTCCGCGAACACCGGGGAGCTGTTTTTT.

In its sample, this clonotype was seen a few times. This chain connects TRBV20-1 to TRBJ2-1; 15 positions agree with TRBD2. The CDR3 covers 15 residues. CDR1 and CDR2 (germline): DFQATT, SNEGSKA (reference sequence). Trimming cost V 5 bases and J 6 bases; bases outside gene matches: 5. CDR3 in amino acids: CSAPAGLAGGNEQFF. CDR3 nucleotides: TGCAGTGCTCCGGCGGGACTAGCGGGAGGCAATGAGCAGTTCTTC.

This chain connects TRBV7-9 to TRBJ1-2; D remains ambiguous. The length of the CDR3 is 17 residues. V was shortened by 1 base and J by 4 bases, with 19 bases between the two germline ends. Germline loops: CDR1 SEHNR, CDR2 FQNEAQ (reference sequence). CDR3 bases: TGTGCCAGCAGCTTAGGTCATACGGGCTCACGTGGCTATGGCTACACCTTC. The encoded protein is CASSLGHTGSRGYGYTF.

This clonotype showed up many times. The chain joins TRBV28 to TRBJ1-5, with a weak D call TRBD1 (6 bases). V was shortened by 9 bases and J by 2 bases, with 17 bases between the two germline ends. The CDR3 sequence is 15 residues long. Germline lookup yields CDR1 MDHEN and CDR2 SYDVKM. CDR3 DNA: TGTGCCAGTGGGACAAAACGGAACGGCAATCAGCCCCAGCATTTT. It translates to CASGTKRNGNQPQHF.

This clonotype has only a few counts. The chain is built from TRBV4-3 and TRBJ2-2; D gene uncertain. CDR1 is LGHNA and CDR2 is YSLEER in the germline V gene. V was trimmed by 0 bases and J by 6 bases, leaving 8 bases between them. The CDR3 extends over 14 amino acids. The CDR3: CASSQEVLAGELFF. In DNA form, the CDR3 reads TGCGCCAGCAGCCAAGAGGTTTTAGCCGGGGAGCTGTTTTTT.

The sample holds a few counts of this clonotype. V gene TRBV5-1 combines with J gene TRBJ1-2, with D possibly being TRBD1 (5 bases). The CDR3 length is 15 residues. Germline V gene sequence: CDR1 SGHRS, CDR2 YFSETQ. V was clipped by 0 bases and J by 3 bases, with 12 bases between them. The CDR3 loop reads CASSLAGGAYYGYTF. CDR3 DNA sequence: TGCGCCAGCAGCTTGGCCGGCGGGGCGTACTATGGCTACACCTTC. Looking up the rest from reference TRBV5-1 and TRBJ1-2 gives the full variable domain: KAGVTQTPRYLIKTRGQQVTLSCSPISGHRSVSWYQQTPGQGLQFLFEYFSETQRNKGNFPGRFSGRQFSNSRSEMNVSTLELGDSALYLCASSLAGGAYYGYTFGSGTRLTVV.

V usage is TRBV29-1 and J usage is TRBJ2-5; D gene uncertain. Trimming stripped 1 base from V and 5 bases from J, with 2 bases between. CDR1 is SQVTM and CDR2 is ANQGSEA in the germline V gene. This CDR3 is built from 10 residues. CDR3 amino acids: CSVEGETQYF. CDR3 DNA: TGCAGCGTTGAAGGGGAGACCCAGTACTTC.

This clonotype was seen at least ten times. CDR3 coding DNA: TGTGCCAGCAGTTTCGGGTATAGCAATCAGCCCCAGCATTTT. Its protein is CASSFGYSNQPQHF. The rearrangement joins TRBV28 to TRBJ1-5, with unresolved D. The CDR3 loop spans 14 amino acids. Germline V gene lookup returns CDR1 MDHEN and CDR2 SYDVKM. Trimming removed 3 bases at V and 0 bases at J, with 6 bases between.

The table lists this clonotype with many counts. CDR3 nucleotide sequence: TGTGCCAGCAGTCCAACAGGGGGCTCCTACAATGAGCAGTTCTTC. Its translation: CASSPTGGSYNEQFF. The V and J genes are TRBV2 and TRBJ2-1; 8 bases map to TRBD1. The CDR3 spans 15 residues. Trimming cost V 5 bases and J 0 bases; bases outside gene matches: 3. CDR1 and CDR2 (germline): SNHLY, FYNNEI.